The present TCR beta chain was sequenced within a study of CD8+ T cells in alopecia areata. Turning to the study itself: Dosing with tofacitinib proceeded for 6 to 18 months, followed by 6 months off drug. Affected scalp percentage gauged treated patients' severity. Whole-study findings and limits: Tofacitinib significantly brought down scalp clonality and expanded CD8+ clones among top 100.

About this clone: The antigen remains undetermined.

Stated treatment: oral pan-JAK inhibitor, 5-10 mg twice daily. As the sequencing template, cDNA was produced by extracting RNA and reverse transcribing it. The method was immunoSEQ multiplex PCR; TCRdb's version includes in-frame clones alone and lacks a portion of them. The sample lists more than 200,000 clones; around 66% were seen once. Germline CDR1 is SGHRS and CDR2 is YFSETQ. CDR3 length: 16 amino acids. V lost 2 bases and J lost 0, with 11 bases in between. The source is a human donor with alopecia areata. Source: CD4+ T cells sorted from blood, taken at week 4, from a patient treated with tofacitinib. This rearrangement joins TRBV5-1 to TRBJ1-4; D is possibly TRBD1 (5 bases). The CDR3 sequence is CASSFGDGSTNEKLFF. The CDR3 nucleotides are TGCGCCAGCAGCTTTGGGGACGGATCAACTAATGAAAAACTGTTTTTT.